The 29 T cell receptor beta chains listed next were all sequenced from one sample in a study of control samples from healthy donors and cancer patients. Sequenced by immunoSEQ multiplex PCR; TCRdb stores in-frame clones only, minus some. Counted here are around 130,000 clones, 80% to 90% occurring once; the ten biggest clones make up around an eighth. The sequenced material came from blood. These receptors all come from a young man in good health.

This clone was observed a handful of times. The chain links TRBV14 to TRBJ2-5, with a tentative D call TRBD2 (5 bases). The CDR3 totals 15 residues. Germline CDR1 SGHDN, CDR2 FVKESK. Deletions cut 5 bases from V and 1 base from J, with 14 bases between. The CDR3 DNA reads as TGTGCCAGCAGCACTGACGCAGCGGTCCAAGAGACCCAGTACTTC. This sequence encodes CASSTDAAVQETQYF.

V gene TRBV5-8 combines with J gene TRBJ2-7; D tentatively fits TRBD1 or TRBD2 (6 bases each). Germline V gives CDR1 SGHTS, CDR2 YDEGEE. Trimming took off 4 bases at V and 9 bases at J, with 14 bases between the two ends. CDR3 length equals 12 residues. The CDR3 DNA reads as TGTGCCAGCAGCCCTCTGAGGGGGGCGCAGTACGTC. This sequence encodes CASSPLRGAQYV.

The CDR3 DNA sequence: TGTGCCAGCAGTGAACAGGGGAGGCTCAACACCGGGGAGCTGTTTTTT. Translating gives CASSEQGRLNTGELFF. The genes are TRBV2 and TRBJ2-2, with D possibly called TRBD1 or TRBD2 (6 bases each). Germline V gives CDR1 SNHLY, CDR2 FYNNEI. CDR3 length equals 16 residues. The germline V and J ends were trimmed by 2 bases and 2 bases, with 12 bases remaining between them.

This sequence joins TRBV5-6 and TRBJ2-5, with 11 nucleotides matching TRBD2. This CDR3 has 16 amino acids. The germline CDR1 and CDR2 sequences are SGHDT and YYEEEE. V dropped 4 bases and J dropped 1; count of bases not matched to a gene: 6. The CDR3 sequence is CASSPPLAGGQETQYF. The DNA of the CDR3 is TGTGCCAGCAGCCCCCCCCTAGCGGGGGGCCAAGAGACCCAGTACTTC. Drawing the rest from reference TRBV5-6 and TRBJ2-5, the complete variable domain is DAGVTQSPTHLIKTRGQQVTLRCSPKSGHDTVSWYQQALGQGPQFIFQYYEEEERQRGNFPDRFSGHQFPNYSSELNVNALLLGDSALYLCASSPPLAGGQETQYFGPGTRLLVL.

This CDR3 is CATEGDGNTIYF. The CDR3 nucleotides are TGTGCCACCGAGGGGGATGGAAACACCATATATTTT. V and J are TRBV10-3 and TRBJ1-3; maybe TRBD1 (6 bases). This CDR3 has 12 residues. The germline V gene has CDR1 ENHRY and CDR2 SYGVKD. With 10 bases removed from V and 3 bases from J, the gap between germline ends came to 10 bases.

This clone was recorded only once. V gene TRBV5-8 combines with J gene TRBJ2-3, with 10 bases that match TRBD2. Per the germline V gene, CDR1 is SGHTS and CDR2 is YDEGEE. Unmatched junction bases numbered 5, after V lost 4 bases and J lost 3 bases. This CDR3 is built from 15 residues. The CDR3 region is CASSLKRGGTDTQYF. The CDR3 DNA sequence: TGTGCCAGCAGCCTCAAGCGGGGGGGGACAGATACGCAGTATTTT.

The chain couples TRBV19 to TRBJ1-1; 9 bases match TRBD1. V lost 7 bases, J lost 7 bases, and 4 bases stayed unmatched. Germline CDR1 and CDR2: LNHDA and SQIVND (reference sequence). The CDR3 totals 12 residues. CDR3 bases: TGTGCCAGTACTCGGACAGGGGTTGAAGCTTTCTTT. It codes for CASTRTGVEAFF.

The chain employs TRBV2 and TRBJ1-5, with TRBD1 as a possible D gene (5 bases). Germline-derived CDR1 and CDR2 are SNHLY and FYNNEI. V shed 6 bases and J shed 3 bases, with 9 bases lying between them. The CDR3 is 13 amino acids. The CDR3 here is CASSTTVNQPQHF. CDR3 coding DNA: TGTGCCAGCAGCACGACAGTCAATCAGCCCCAGCATTTT.

The V call is TRBV6-2 or TRBV6-3, the J call TRBJ2-1; D might be TRBD1 (6 bases). This CDR3 region has 13 residues. The germline V gene encodes CDR1 MNHEY and CDR2 SVGEGT. The V end lost 5 bases, the J end lost 4 bases, and 9 bases lay between the germline ends. Written as DNA, the CDR3 is TGTGCCAGCAGTCTAGACAGGTACAATGAGCAGTTCTTC. This encodes CASSLDRYNEQFF.

The chain has TRBV7-9 and TRBJ2-7, with D possibly called TRBD1 or TRBD2 (5 bases each). Germline CDR1 SEHNR, CDR2 FQNEAQ (reference sequence). The V and J ends lost 5 bases and 2 bases respectively, with 13 bases between them. The CDR3 length is 14 residues. The CDR3 sequence is CASSPGTVTYEQYF. The CDR3 bases are TGTGCCAGCAGCCCCGGGACCGTTACCTACGAGCAGTACTTC.

The rearrangement links TRBV10-3 to TRBJ2-3, with a weak D call TRBD2 (6 bases). CDR3 size: 15 residues. The V and J ends lost 6 bases and 0 bases respectively, with 13 bases between them. Germline lookup yields CDR1 ENHRY and CDR2 SYGVKD. Here the CDR3 reads CAIRRSGSSTDTQYF. CDR3 in DNA: TGTGCCATCAGACGTAGCGGTTCTAGCACAGATACGCAGTATTTT.

The rearrangement uses TRBV30 and TRBJ2-1, with no clear D. The CDR3 runs to 13 residues. Trimming took 0 bases from V and 9 from J, leaving 12 bases between them. The germline gives CDR1 GTSNPN, CDR2 SVGIG (reference sequence). The CDR3 DNA sequence: TGTGCCTGGAGTGTTTCAAGGTGGGGTGAGCAGTTCTTC. Translating gives CAWSVSRWGEQFF.

V usage is TRBV5-1 and J usage is TRBJ2-7; 11 positions match TRBD1. The trim removed 3 bases at V and 7 bases at J, leaving 6 bases unmatched. CDR1 is SGHRS and CDR2 is YFSETQ in the germline V gene. The CDR3 covers 14 residues. The CDR3 protein is CASSWGTGGREQYF. The CDR3 DNA follows: TGCGCCAGCAGCTGGGGGACAGGGGGACGGGAGCAGTACTTC.

The chain employs TRBV6-5 and TRBJ1-1; TRBD1 might be the D (6 bases). The CDR3 extends over 15 amino acids. Germline CDR1 is MNHEY and CDR2 is SVGAGI. V dropped 0 bases and J dropped 0 bases, with 8 bases sitting between them. The CDR3 loop is CASSYSPGVNTEAFF. In nucleotides, the CDR3 is TGTGCCAGCAGTTACTCGCCAGGGGTGAACACTGAAGCTTTCTTT.

This chain's CDR3 is CASSTGTASSGNTIYF. The CDR3 nucleotides read TGCGCCAGCAGCACCGGGACAGCGAGCTCTGGAAACACCATATATTTT. The chain recombines TRBV5-1 with TRBJ1-3; 7 positions match TRBD1. The CDR3 spans 16 residues. Unmatched junction bases numbered 7, after V lost 4 bases and J lost 0 bases. The V gene's germline CDR1 is SGHRS and CDR2 YFSETQ.

This rearrangement joins TRBV7-2 to TRBJ2-1; D gene ambiguous. V lost 5 bases and J 5 bases, leaving 10 bases between the germline ends. The CDR3 has 13 residues. Germline V CDR1 and CDR2: SGHTA, FQGNSA. The CDR3 region has the DNA TGTGCCAGCAGCCCTGGTCCAGACAATGAGCAGTTCTTC. It yields the protein CASSPGPDNEQFF.

CDR3 sequence (DNA): TGTGCCAGCAAATCGGGCTCTCGAGATGGCTACACCTTC. Amino acid sequence: CASKSGSRDGYTF. The V call is TRBV6-5, the J call TRBJ1-2; D gene unclear. Germline CDR1 reads MNHEY; CDR2 reads SVGAGI. The length of the CDR3 is 13 residues. V gave up 7 bases and J gave up 6 bases, with 15 bases separating them.

The chain joins TRBV3-1 (or the pseudogene TRBV3-2) to TRBJ2-3; TRBD2 might be the D (5 bases). The CDR3 has 14 residues. The germline V gene encodes CDR1 LGHDT and CDR2 YNNKEL (reference sequence). The V and J ends lost 4 bases and 1 base respectively, with 9 bases between them. The chain's CDR3 is CASSLVSGTDTQYF. The CDR3 DNA sequence: TGTGCCAGCAGCCTGGTTAGCGGCACAGATACGCAGTATTTT.

The chain has TRBV5-4 and TRBJ1-2, with D possibly TRBD1 on 6 matching bases. From germline, CDR1 is SGHNT and CDR2 YYREEE (reference sequence). With 4 bases removed from V and 8 bases from J, the gap between germline ends came to 15 bases. The CDR3 is 13 amino acids. The CDR3 here is CASSGGAKDGYTF. The CDR3 bases are TGTGCCAGCAGCGGGGGGGCGAAGGACGGCTACACCTTC.

This chain connects TRBV18 to TRBJ2-2, with D possibly matching TRBD1 (6 bases). V was trimmed by 3 bases and J by 1 base, leaving 15 bases between them. Germline V gene data show CDR1 as KGHSH and CDR2 as LQKENI. There are 17 residues in the CDR3. CDR3 amino acids: CASSPSARTENTGELFF. CDR3 bases: TGTGCCAGCTCACCGTCGGCCAGGACAGAGAACACCGGGGAGCTGTTTTTT.

In DNA, the CDR3 is TGCGCCAGCCGGGACGGCCCCACAGATACGCAGTATTTT. Translated: CASRDGPTDTQYF. This rearrangement joins TRBV5-1 to TRBJ2-3; D may be TRBD1 or TRBD2 (5 bases each). V lost 7 bases, J lost 2 bases, and 11 bases lay in between. The germline CDR1 and CDR2 sequences are SGHRS and YFSETQ. The CDR3 runs 13 residues.

CDR3 amino acids: CASSGLAGAVYNEQFF. The CDR3 DNA sequence: TGTGCCAGCAGCGGATTAGCGGGGGCCGTTTACAATGAGCAGTTCTTC. The chain uses TRBV9 and TRBJ2-1; 9 bases fit TRBD2. Trimming took 3 bases from V and 4 from J; bases not matched to a gene: 8. In germline, CDR1 is SGDLS, CDR2 YYNGEE. This CDR3 has 16 residues.

The chain couples TRBV28 to TRBJ1-2; maybe TRBD1 (6 bases). Trimming stripped 8 bases from V and 2 bases from J, with 12 bases between. Germline V gene sequence: CDR1 MDHEN, CDR2 SYDVKM. The CDR3 is 13 amino acids. CDR3 in DNA: TGTGCCAGCCTAACACAGGGAAACTATGGCTACACCTTC. It encodes CASLTQGNYGYTF.

The chain couples TRBV5-1 to TRBJ2-5; D is perhaps TRBD2 (7 bases). Per germline, CDR1 SGHRS and CDR2 YFSETQ. The CDR3 totals 17 residues. V was pared by 4 bases and J by 3 bases, with 22 bases between. CDR3 coding DNA: TGCGCCAGCAGCCTCACGGTTTTTGGCGGGGGCAAAGAGACCCAGTACTTC. This codes for CASSLTVFGGGKETQYF.

The chain carries TRBV5-1 and TRBJ2-1, with no clear D. This CDR3 has 13 residues. Between the trimmed V and J ends, which lost 0 bases and 4 bases, there was a span of 5 bases. Germline CDR1 and CDR2: SGHRS and YFSETQ. The CDR3 DNA follows: TGCGCCAGCAGCTTGGACTCTTACAATGAGCAGTTCTTC. This encodes CASSLDSYNEQFF. The variable domain in full, with the rest retrieved from reference TRBV5-1 and TRBJ2-1, is KAGVTQTPRYLIKTRGQQVTLSCSPISGHRSVSWYQQTPGQGLQFLFEYFSETQRNKGNFPGRFSGRQFSNSRSEMNVSTLELGDSALYLCASSLDSYNEQFFGPGTRLTVL.

This clone came up a few times. V is TRBV5-1 and J is TRBJ2-3, with D perhaps TRBD1 or TRBD2 (5 bases each). CDR1 is SGHRS, CDR2 YFSETQ, per germline. This CDR3 comprises 15 residues. The V end was cut by 0 bases, the J end by 6 bases, with 14 bases between. CDR3 nucleotide sequence: TGCGCCAGCAGCTTGGGAACGGGGCGGTGGGATACGCAGTATTTT. This encodes CASSLGTGRWDTQYF.

J is TRBJ2-7 and V is TRBV11-2; maybe TRBD2 (5 bases). Germline values: CDR1 SGHAT, CDR2 FQNNGV. The CDR3 has 13 amino acids. The germline V and J ends were trimmed by 5 bases and 3 bases, with 11 bases remaining between them. The CDR3 loop reads CASSAGIDYEQYF. The CDR3, as DNA: TGTGCCAGCAGCGCCGGGATCGACTACGAGCAGTACTTC.

About this clone itself: Within the sample, other DNA sequences also encode this same CDR3. The chain has TRBV18 and TRBJ1-2, with D possibly matching TRBD1 (6 bases). The V gene lost 3 bases and the J gene lost 2 bases, with 7 bases spanning the gap. The CDR3 runs 13 residues. The germline V gene has CDR1 KGHSH and CDR2 LQKENI. In DNA, the CDR3 is TGTGCCAGCTCACCGGACAGAAACTATGGCTACACCTTC. This translates into CASSPDRNYGYTF.

With regard to this clone: This same CDR3 is encoded by further DNA sequences in the sample. This rearrangement joins TRBV7-2 to TRBJ2-1, with 9 nucleotides matching TRBD1. Germline CDR1 is SGHTA and CDR2 is FQGNSA. The V segment lost 3 bases and the J segment 1 base; nucleotides outside the gene matches: 1. The CDR3 contains 15 residues. As DNA, the CDR3 is TGTGCCAGCAGCTTGGGGACAGGGTCCTACAATGAGCAGTTCTTC. Encoded protein: CASSLGTGSYNEQFF.